This T cell receptor (beta chain) came from a study of blood T cell repertoires in COVID-19. Study as a whole: Acute-phase and convalescent COVID-19 samples originated in the United States, Italy and Spain. T cells, B-cell-depleted T cells, or PBMCs supplied cDNA or gDNA.

How the authors handled the data: Amplification of reference gene primers was used by the study to estimate nucleated cell counts. TCRdb's copy holds only in-frame clones and misses some; the assay was immunoSEQ multiplex PCR. V and J calls and clone size are copied from that table; D and trimming were computed from the DNA. In the table there are approximately 250,000 clones, around 83% of which are singletons. V shed 6 bases and J 2 bases; nucleotides not matched to a gene: 1. The CDR3 has 13 residues. Germline lookup yields CDR1 SNHLY and CDR2 FYNNEI. The rearrangement uses TRBV2 and TRBJ2-7, with TRBD2 matching over 10 bases. The clonotype comes from a woman between 45 and 60 years old with acute or convalescent COVID-19. The sequencing input was peripheral blood. As DNA, the CDR3 is TGTGCCAGCAGGCTAGCGGGAGCCTACGAGCAGTACTTC. Its protein is CASRLAGAYEQYF. Full variable domain (outside the CDR3, taken from reference TRBV2 and TRBJ2-7): EPEVTQTPSHQVTQMGQEVILRCVPISNHLYFYWYRQILGQKVEFLVSFYNNEISEKSEIFDDQFSVERPDGSNFTLKIRSTKLEDSAMYFCASRLAGAYEQYFGPGTRLTVT.